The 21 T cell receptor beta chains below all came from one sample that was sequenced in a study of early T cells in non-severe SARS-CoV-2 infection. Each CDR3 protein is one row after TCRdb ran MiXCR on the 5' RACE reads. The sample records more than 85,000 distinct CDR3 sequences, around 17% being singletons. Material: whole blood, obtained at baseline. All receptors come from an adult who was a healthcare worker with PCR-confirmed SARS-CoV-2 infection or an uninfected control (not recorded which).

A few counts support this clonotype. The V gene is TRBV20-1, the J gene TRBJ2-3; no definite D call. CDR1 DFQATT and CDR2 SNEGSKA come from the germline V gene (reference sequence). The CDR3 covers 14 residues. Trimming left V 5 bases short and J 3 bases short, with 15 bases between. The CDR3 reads CSAPRLAVTDTQYF. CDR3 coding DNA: TGCAGTGCTCCTCGTTTGGCAGTTACAGATACGCAGTATTTT.

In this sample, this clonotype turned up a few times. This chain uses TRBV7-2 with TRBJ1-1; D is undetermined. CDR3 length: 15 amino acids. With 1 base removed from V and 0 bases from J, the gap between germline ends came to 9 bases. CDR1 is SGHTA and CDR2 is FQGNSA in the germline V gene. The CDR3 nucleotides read TGTGCCAGCAGCTTAGGCAACAGTATGAACACTGAAGCTTTCTTT. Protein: CASSLGNSMNTEAFF. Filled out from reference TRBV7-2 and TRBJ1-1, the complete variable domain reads GAGVSQSPSNKVTEKGKDVELRCDPISGHTALYWYRQSLGQGLEFLIYFQGNSAPDKSGLPSDRFSAERTGGSVSTLTIQRTQQEDSAVYLCASSLGNSMNTEAFFGQGTRLTVV.

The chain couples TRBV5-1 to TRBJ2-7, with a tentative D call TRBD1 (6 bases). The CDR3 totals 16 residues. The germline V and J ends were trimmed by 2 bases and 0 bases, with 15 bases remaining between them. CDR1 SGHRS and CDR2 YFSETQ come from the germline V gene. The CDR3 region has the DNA TGCGCCAGCAGCTTCGGGACACCTTTCAGCTCCTACGAGCAGTACTTC. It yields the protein CASSFGTPFSSYEQYF.

Here the CDR3 DNA reads TGTGCCATCAGAAGCCACAGGAGCTCCTACAATGAGCAGTTCTTC. Protein sequence: CAIRSHRSSYNEQFF. This chain joins TRBV10-3 and TRBJ2-1; D might be TRBD1 (5 bases). This CDR3 has 15 amino acids. Trimming stripped 6 bases from V and 0 bases from J, with 12 bases between. Germline V CDR1 and CDR2: ENHRY, SYGVKD.

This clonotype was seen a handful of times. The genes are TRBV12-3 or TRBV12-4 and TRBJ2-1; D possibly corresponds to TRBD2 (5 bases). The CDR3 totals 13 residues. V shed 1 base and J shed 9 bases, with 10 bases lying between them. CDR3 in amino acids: CASSLGPSSEQFF. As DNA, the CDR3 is TGTGCCAGCAGTTTAGGACCTAGCAGTGAGCAGTTCTTC.

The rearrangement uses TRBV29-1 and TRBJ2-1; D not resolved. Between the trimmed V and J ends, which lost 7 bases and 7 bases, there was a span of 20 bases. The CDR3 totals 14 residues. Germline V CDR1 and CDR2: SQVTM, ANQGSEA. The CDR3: CSAEVPSTGNEQFF. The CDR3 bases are TGCAGCGCCGAGGTGCCATCAACCGGGAATGAGCAGTTCTTC.

This CDR3 is CASSVPGGYEQFF. The CDR3 DNA reads as TGTGCCAGCAGTGTCCCCGGGGGCTATGAGCAGTTCTTC. This chain joins TRBV28 and TRBJ2-1; D possibly matches TRBD1 or TRBD2 (6 bases each). Looked up from germline, CDR1 is MDHEN and CDR2 is SYDVKM. This CDR3 spans 13 amino acids. V lost 5 bases and J lost 8, with 13 bases in between.

The CDR3: CASSQVTSDTQYF. DNA of the CDR3: TGTGCCAGCAGCCAAGTGACCTCAGATACGCAGTATTTT. The rearrangement uses TRBV3-1 and TRBJ2-3; no firm D call. CDR1 and CDR2 (germline): LGHDT, YNNKEL (reference sequence). The CDR3 has 13 amino acids. The V end lost 1 base, the J end lost 4 bases, and 6 bases lay between the germline ends.

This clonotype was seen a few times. CDR3: CASSPRGNNNEQFF. CDR3 nucleotide sequence: TGTGCCAGCAGCCCGCGGGGTAACAACAATGAGCAGTTCTTC. V usage is TRBV7-6 and J usage is TRBJ2-1; maybe TRBD2 (6 bases). The CDR3 covers 14 residues. V was clipped by 5 bases and J by 5 bases, with 13 bases between them. The germline V gene has CDR1 SGHVS and CDR2 FNYEAQ.

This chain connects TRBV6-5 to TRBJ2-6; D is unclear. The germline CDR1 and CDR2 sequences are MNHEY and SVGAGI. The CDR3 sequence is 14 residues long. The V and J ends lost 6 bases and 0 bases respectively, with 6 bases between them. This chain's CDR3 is CASSRISGANVLTF. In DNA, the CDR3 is TGTGCCAGCAGCAGGATCTCTGGGGCCAACGTCCTGACTTTC.

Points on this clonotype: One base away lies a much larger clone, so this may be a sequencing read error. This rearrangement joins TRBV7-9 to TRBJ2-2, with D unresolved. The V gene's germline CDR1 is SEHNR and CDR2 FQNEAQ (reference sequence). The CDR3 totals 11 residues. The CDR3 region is CANSSAGELFF. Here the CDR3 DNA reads TGTGCCAACAGCTCAGCCGGGGAGCTGTTTTTT.

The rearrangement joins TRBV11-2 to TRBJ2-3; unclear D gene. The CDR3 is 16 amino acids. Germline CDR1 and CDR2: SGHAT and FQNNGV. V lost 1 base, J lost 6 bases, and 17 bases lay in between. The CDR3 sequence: CASSLGFGRAIDTQYF. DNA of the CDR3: TGTGCCAGCAGCTTAGGGTTCGGAAGGGCGATCGATACGCAGTATTTT.

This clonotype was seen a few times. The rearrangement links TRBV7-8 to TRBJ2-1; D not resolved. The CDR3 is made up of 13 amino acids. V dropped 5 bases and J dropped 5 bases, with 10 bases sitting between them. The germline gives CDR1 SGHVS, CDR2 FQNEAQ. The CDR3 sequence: CASSLDQDNEQFF. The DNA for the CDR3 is TGTGCCAGCAGCCTGGACCAAGACAATGAGCAGTTCTTC.

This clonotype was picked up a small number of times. The CDR3 region has the DNA TGTGCCAGCAGCCGGGGACTAGCGGGGCCCTACGAGCAGTACTTC. As protein: CASSRGLAGPYEQYF. The chain joins TRBV28 to TRBJ2-7; 13 bases are shared with TRBD2. This CDR3 has 15 residues. The germline CDR1 and CDR2 sequences are MDHEN and SYDVKM. After removal of 6 bases from V and 2 bases from J, the junction contained 4 bases not matched to a gene.

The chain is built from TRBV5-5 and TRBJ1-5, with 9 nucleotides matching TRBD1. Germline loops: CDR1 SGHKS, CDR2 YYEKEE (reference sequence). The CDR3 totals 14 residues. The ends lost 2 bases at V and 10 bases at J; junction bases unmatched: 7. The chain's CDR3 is CASSLRDRVSPQHF. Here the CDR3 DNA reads TGTGCCAGCAGCTTAAGGGACAGGGTTTCCCCCCAGCATTTT. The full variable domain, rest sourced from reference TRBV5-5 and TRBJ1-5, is DAGVTQSPTHLIKTRGQQVTLRCSPISGHKSVSWYQQVLGQGPQFIFQYYEKEERGRGNFPDRFSARQFPNYSSELNVNALLLGDSALYLCASSLRDRVSPQHFGDGTRLSIL.

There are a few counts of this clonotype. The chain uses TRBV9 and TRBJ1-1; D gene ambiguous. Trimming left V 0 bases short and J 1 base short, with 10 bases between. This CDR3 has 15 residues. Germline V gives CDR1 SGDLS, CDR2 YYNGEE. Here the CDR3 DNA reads TGTGCCAGCAGCGTAGCCCCAACCACGAACACTGAAGCTTTCTTT. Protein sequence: CASSVAPTTNTEAFF.

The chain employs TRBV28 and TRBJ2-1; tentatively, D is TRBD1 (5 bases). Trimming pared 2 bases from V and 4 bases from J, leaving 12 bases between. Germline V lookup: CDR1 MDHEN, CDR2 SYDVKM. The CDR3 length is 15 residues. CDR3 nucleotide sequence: TGTGCCAGCAGTTTAAGGGCAGGGCGGTACAATGAGCAGTTCTTC. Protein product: CASSLRAGRYNEQFF. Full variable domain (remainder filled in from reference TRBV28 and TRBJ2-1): DVKVTQSSRYLVKRTGEKVFLECVQDMDHENMFWYRQDPGLGLRLIYFSYDVKMKEKGDIPEGYSVSREKKERFSLILESASTNQTSMYLCASSLRAGRYNEQFFGPGTRLTVL.

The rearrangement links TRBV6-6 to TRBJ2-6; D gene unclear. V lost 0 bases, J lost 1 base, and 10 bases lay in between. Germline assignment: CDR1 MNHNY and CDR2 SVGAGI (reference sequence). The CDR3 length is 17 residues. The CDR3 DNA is TGTGCCAGCAGTTACTCGAAAGAAGGTTCTGGGGCCAACGTCCTGACTTTC. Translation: CASSYSKEGSGANVLTF.

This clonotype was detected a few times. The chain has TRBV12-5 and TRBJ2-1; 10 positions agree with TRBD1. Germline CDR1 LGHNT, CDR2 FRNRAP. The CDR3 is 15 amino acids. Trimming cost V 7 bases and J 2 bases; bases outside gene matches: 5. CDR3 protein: CASAPGTGAYNEQFF. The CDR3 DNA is TGTGCTAGTGCTCCCGGGACAGGGGCCTACAATGAGCAGTTCTTC.

CDR3 nucleotides: TGTGCCAGCAGTTCACCGCAGGGAGGGAGCAATCAGCCCCAGCATTTT. Its protein is CASSSPQGGSNQPQHF. This chain joins TRBV6-6 and TRBJ1-5; the D gene is possibly TRBD1 (5 bases). The length of the CDR3 is 16 residues. Germline CDR1 reads MNHNY; CDR2 reads SVGAGI (reference sequence). V was clipped by 4 bases and J by 1 base, with 14 bases between them.

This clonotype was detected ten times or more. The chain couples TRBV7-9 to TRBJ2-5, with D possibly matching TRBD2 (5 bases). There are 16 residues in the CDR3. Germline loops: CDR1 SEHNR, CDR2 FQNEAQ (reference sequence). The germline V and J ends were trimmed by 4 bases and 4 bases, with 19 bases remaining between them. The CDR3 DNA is TGTGCCAGCAGCTCGTCCCCCCTGGAGCGGTTAGAGACCCAGTACTTC. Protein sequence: CASSSSPLERLETQYF.